This paragraph reports one TCR beta chain. This clonotype was observed many times. No cognate antigen has been identified for it. No base qualities exist here, and no much larger clone lies one base off it. The sample comes from a study of T cells in Graves' hyperthyroidism and ophthalmopathy (dated by TCRdb to 2018 to 2020). About the investigation overall: Peripheral blood samples were taken at the time of initial diagnosis, prior to any treatment. To identify distinguishing TCR V-J signatures, a discovery cohort of about 95 patients was used, comprising fewer than 45 with Graves' ophthalmopathy and some 60 with stable Graves' hyperthyroidism. Whether ophthalmopathy could be predicted prospectively was tested in an independent validation cohort made up of 18 hyperthyroidism patients plus 17 patients who later progressed to ophthalmopathy. The 100 discovery patients were randomly divided into training and test sets at a 7:3 ratio. In addition, the study compared T-cell repertoires in thyroid tissue and in blood from five or six Graves' hyperthyroidism patients. After sampling, hyperthyroidism patients received methimazole starting at 30 mg daily, and ophthalmopathy patients received high-dose intravenous methylprednisolone. The paper reports TCR Vbeta CDR3 sequencing of some 140 peripheral blood samples: around 45 ophthalmopathy, roughly 74 hyperthyroidism and approximately 17 progressor patients.

The TCR beta CDR3 regions were amplified from RNA transcripts. For the first round of RT-PCR on the TCR CDR3, the HTBI primer set was used together with the Qiagen OneStep RT-PCR kit. A second multiplex PCR round built the libraries, followed by size selection and purification. Sequencing of the libraries was done on an Illumina HiSeq2000 using paired-end 100 bp reads. The study's own analysis went as follows. SOAPnuke was used to process the raw data, with reads discarded if the reads contained adapters or uncalled bases, had a mean Phred below 15, or lacked an exact constant-primer or identifier match. High-quality paired reads were merged with COPE v1.2.5, and unique nucleotide sequences were defined as clonotypes. MiTCR v1.1 was used to align clonotypes to the IMGT TRBV, TRBD and TRBJ reference segments. The analysis was restricted to V-J combinations with a frequency above 0.0001, which together covered 98% to 99.2% of the repertoires. The TCS score was defined as F50 (clonal expansion) divided by E x V (chaos), with BLOSUM62-based TCRdist calculated between CDR3 peptides within each V-J. Welch's t-statistics and random forest reduced fewer than 600 V-J features to roughly 13, which were used in a naive Bayes classifier (R e1071). TCRdb reran the public reads through fastp at Q25 and MiXCR, keeping productive beta chains. CDR3 protein sequences are deduplicated, and each keeps its most common genes and DNA. The V and J calls were determined by TCRdb, not by the authors. The sample table contains 560,000 or so distinct CDR3 sequences; only one count was recorded for 15% to 20% of them. Together, the top ten hold 40% to 50% of the sample.

In the ophthalmopathy patients, disease was moderately to severely active, with a Clinical Activity Score of 3 or more, a NOSPECS grade of 4 or more, and a duration of less than 3 months. Patients with uncontrolled infections, other autoimmune diseases, pregnancy or lactation were excluded. Diagnoses were established on the basis of clinical symptoms, serum thyroxine and TRAb, thyroid ultrasound, and orbital computed tomography. PBMCs were isolated from 8 to 10 ml of fresh peripheral blood by Ficoll-Paque density gradient centrifugation. Trizol reagent was used to extract total RNA, and RNA quality was then checked on an Agilent 2100 Bioanalyzer. The CDR3 goes from the cysteine to the phenylalanine over 12 residues. The only DNA kept is the CDR3, 36 bases in frame from the first base. The germline V gene encodes CDR1 SEHNR and CDR2 FQNEAQ (reference sequence). The junction shows trimming of 4 bases on V and 11 bases on J, plus 14 bases between the germline ends.

Points the paper makes about the study in general: No statistical method was used to set the sample size in advance, and investigators knew the group allocation. Most expanded thyroid clonotypes (frequency above 0.001) were also detected in blood, a finding suggesting that blood repertoires may reflect thyroid immune responses. In cross-validation, a model built on a 13 V-J signature told ophthalmopathy apart from stable hyperthyroidism with roughly 87% sensitivity and 81% to 82% specificity, and in testing the same model reached 80%/75%. In validation, the model predicted progression to ophthalmopathy with around 71% sensitivity and less than 80% specificity, a median of 6.5 months before onset.

The sample taken for sequencing was blood. The receptor was isolated from a middle-aged man with Graves' ophthalmopathy. The rearrangement joined TRBV7-9 to TRBJ1-1, with no confident D gene call. The nucleotide sequence reads TGTGCCAGCAGCTCTTACCTACGGGAGGCTTTCTTT. The resulting protein is CASSSYLREAFF. Supplemented by the reference TRBV7-9 and TRBJ1-1 proteins around the CDR3, the complete variable domain is DTGVSQNPRHKITKRGQNVTFRCDPISEHNRLYWYRQTLGQGPEFLTYFQNEAQLEKSRLLSDRFSAERPKGSFSTLEIQRTEQGDSAMYLCASSSYLREAFFGQGTRLTVV.